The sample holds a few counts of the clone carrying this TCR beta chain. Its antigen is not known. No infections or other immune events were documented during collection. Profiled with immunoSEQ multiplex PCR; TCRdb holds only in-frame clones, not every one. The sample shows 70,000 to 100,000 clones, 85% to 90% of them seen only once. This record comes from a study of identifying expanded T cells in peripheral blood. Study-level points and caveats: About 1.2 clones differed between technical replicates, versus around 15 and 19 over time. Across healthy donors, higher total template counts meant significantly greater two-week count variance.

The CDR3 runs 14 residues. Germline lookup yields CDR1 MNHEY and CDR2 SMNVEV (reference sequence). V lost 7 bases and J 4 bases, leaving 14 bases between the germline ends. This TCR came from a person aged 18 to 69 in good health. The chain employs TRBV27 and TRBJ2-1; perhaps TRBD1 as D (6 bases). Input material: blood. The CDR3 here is CASTSDSLYNEQFF. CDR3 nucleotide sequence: TGTGCCAGCACCTCGGACAGTTTATACAATGAGCAGTTCTTC.